This T cell receptor (beta chain) comes out of a study of cytomegalovirus exposure and HLA in healthy donors (dated by TCRdb to between 2016 and 2019). For the wider study: In an earlier analysis of approximately 500 of the donors, around 290 Gb of sequence data and 90 million to 130 million unique TCR beta sequences from approximately 180 million T cells were reported. About 310 gigabases of sequencing data and approximately 84 million unique TCR sequences were included in an early release covering about 620 HLA-typed donors. Among the roughly 390 genotyped donors, around 81% belonged to the genetic ancestry cluster associated with self-reported Caucasian donors. The study aimed to test whether signatures of past pathogen exposure could be identified by cataloging public T cell receptors. The T cell repertoires of several hundred subjects were profiled by immunosequencing and related to cytomegalovirus serostatus. Along with the approximately 650-subject first cohort, a separate validation cohort of over a hundred different subjects was used. The study combined high-throughput TCR immunosequencing, statistical association of individual TCRs with disease status, and machine learning to predict cytomegalovirus infection status. A later analysis re-examined previously published TCR beta repertoires from about 700 donors and added high-resolution HLA genotyping to investigate patterns of TCR occurrence. Rather than drawing on any new phenotypic data, the later analysis identified candidate immune exposures from TCR beta sequences and the way those sequences occurred across donors. An earlier analysis of 587 of the donors applied high-throughput TCR beta sequencing to assess whether each TCR beta V gene segment acted as functional or pseudogenic. Donor age, sex, ethnicity and CMV serostatus were collected together with the repertoire data. A later genetic analysis used genome-wide SNP genotypes for about 65% of the 666 donors, treating that subset as a discovery cohort. All discovery cohort repertoires had been generated on a single sequencing platform. Both class I and class II loci were covered by HLA typing, at four-digit resolution. Typing coverage varied by locus: about 620-640 donors for A, B, C, DRB1 and DQB1; some 520 for DQA1; approximately 570 for DPA1; roughly 470 for DPB1. Four to six DR-DQ haplotypes were handled as single units for association and clustering, since linkage in the cohort was strong. Among a few hundred genotyped donors of the cohort, an average of around 240,000 unique TCR beta nucleotide sequences were sequenced per donor, roughly a sixth of them non-productive. General conclusions and limits of the study: A cluster of highly shared sequence variants was judged likely to be a technical artifact of the sequencing pipeline. A later analysis found that most CMV-associated TCR beta chains appeared HLA-restricted, with HLA associations seemingly driven largely by CMV exposure. A further reported finding was that TCR beta sequences accurately predicted the HLA-A and HLA-B alleles for most subjects in the first cohort. A later analysis associated about 17,000 TCR beta sequences with specific HLA alleles at a false discovery rate of 0.05. In an earlier analysis of fewer than 700 of the donors, most TCR beta V segments appeared in productive rearrangements about 90% or about 30% of the time, broadly matching IMGT annotations. Several of the top co-occurrence clusters appeared to be linked to parvovirus B19, influenza, CMV and Epstein-Barr virus, according to a later analysis. Cytomegalovirus status was reported to be diagnosed by the classifier with high specificity and sensitivity in both the original and validation cohorts. Correlated functional status among segregating V segments might be attributable to linkage disequilibrium, but an unknown experimental factor could not be ruled out. Across donors, most TCR sequences were observed very rarely, whereas some public TCRs were present in many individuals. For the cohort, immune exposure information was limited to CMV serostatus. Approximately 18 rarely observed V segments, including chromosome 9 orphons, were excluded from the earlier analysis of about 500 of the donors because counts were too low. A total of around 150 TCR beta chains were listed by the study as associated with cytomegalovirus. Three of the identified cytomegalovirus-associated TCR beta chains were confirmed in vitro to be specific for cytomegalovirus antigens. HLA typing was unavailable for some donors at each locus, so association tests used only the typed subset. The authors suggested that the approach could potentially be extended to other disease states and immunological phenotypes. According to a later genetic analysis, donors in an Asian-associated ancestry cluster had fewer N-insertions in productive TCRs than the approximately 690-donor mean. In a later genetic analysis, a missense DCLRE1C variant was associated with V-gene and J-gene trimming of TCR beta chains, and the association was replicated in an independent cohort. In this cohort, only TCR beta chains were sequenced, and detectable features were limited by the absence of alpha or paired-chain data. Some IMGT-functional V segments, including TRBV6-2 and TRBV6-3, could not be told apart with the 87-base-pair reads, so those segments were excluded. When HLA alleles, especially DR and DQ, strongly co-occurred, attributing TCR associations to individual alleles was difficult. In a later analysis, TCR association rates were found to vary across HLA loci, with the most associated TCRs seen for DRB1 alleles and the fewest for HLA-C alleles. Sequencing depth was assumed to be roughly uniform across donors in the presence/absence analyses, though that assumption may not hold. Compared with equally common non-associated chains, HLA-associated TCR beta chains in a later analysis were more clonally expanded and had lower generation probabilities.

According to the germline V gene, CDR1 reads ENHRY and CDR2 reads SYGVKD. At the junction V is shortened by 10 bases and J by 6 bases; bases outside the gene matches: 8. Reading from cysteine to phenylalanine, the CDR3 counts 12 amino acids. The DNA shown is the 36-base CDR3, in frame from base 1. Library preparation employed the immunoSEQ multiplex PCR assay. A mixture of 60 forward primers for TCR Vbeta segments and 13 reverse primers for TCR Jbeta segments was used in the multiplex PCR. Amplification of the CDR3 region of rearranged TCR beta genes was performed with a multiplex PCR assay on genomic DNA. On the Illumina HiSeq System, the amplified TCR beta libraries were sequenced as 87-base-pair reads. The paper's data handling went like this. Across the 600 to 700 repertoires, a later analysis counted 80 million or so unique TCR beta chains, 9.5 million to 12 million of which were shared by at least two donors. A nearest-neighbor algorithm error-corrected the raw reads and collapsed the reads into unique sequences, merging closely related sequences to remove PCR and sequencing errors. Alignment of CDR3 sequences to IMGT reference sequences was used to assign V, D and J gene segments. Each retained sequence needed at least a six-nucleotide match to both a V gene segment and a J gene segment. A rearrangement was called productive if the CDR3 had no stop codons and remained in frame with V and J, and every other rearrangement was called non-productive. CDR3 was defined by IMGT convention, running from the second conserved V-encoded cysteine to the conserved J-encoded phenylalanine. The earlier analysis of 500 to 750 of the donors excluded any sequence lacking an unambiguous match to a single V gene segment. In an earlier analysis of approximately 550 of the donors, V segments were called functional above 56.7% productive rearrangements and were called segregating when the between-donor standard deviation exceeded 5%. A statistical classification framework was built to diagnose cytomegalovirus status from the catalog of TCR beta chain sequences. In a later analysis, TCR nucleotide sequences were compared against IMGT/GENE-DB human TR gene sequences so that V and J genes could be assigned. A later analysis assigned CDR3 sequences and most-parsimonious VDJ recombination scenarios with the TCRdist pipeline. In a later analysis, every TCR beta chain was defined by the combination of its CDR3 amino acid sequence and its V-gene family, and reads without a unique V-gene family were dropped. As a way to deal with suspected cross-contamination and a sequencing artifact, a later analysis dropped roughly 620 nucleotide sequences that were highly shared and had low generation probability. For each public chain, a later analysis derived a clonal expansion index from normalized ranks of inferred template counts within each repertoire. Generation probabilities in a later analysis came from a VDJ recombination model fitted to out-of-frame rearrangements, and those results were checked against IGoR. In a later analysis, TCR-TCR, TCR-HLA and TCR-CMV co-occurrence was scored with hypergeometric tests, and a repertoire-size bias correction was applied to TCR pairs. In a later analysis, false discovery rates were estimated by permuting HLA or CMV assignments 20 times. In a later analysis, co-occurring TCRs were grouped using DBSCAN, and TCRdist sequence similarity was added for clustering within HLA-allele-positive subsets. Repertoires with fewer than 30,000 or more than 120,000 public chains, plus five repertoires with anomalous nucleotide sharing, were excluded from co-occurrence clustering. TCRdb obtained this table from immuneACCESS and retained in-frame rearrangements with V and J assigned. These tables miss some clones; where compared with another copy, unresolved V genes account for less than half of the shortfall, and the remainder is unexplained. V, J and clone size were drawn from that table, and D and trimming were deduced from the DNA. The sample contains roughly 200,000 clones, 75% to 85% of them found a single time. Of the sample, about 3% falls within the top ten clones.

This clone was found a few times. Its target antigen remains unknown. No base quality information exists; no much larger clone differs at one position. The cohort comprised approximately 700 healthy bone marrow donors. At the time of sampling, every cohort member was nominally healthy, though immune exposures that went unrecorded were likely present. The donor was CMV seronegative and belonged to the group of 352 seronegative cohort members. A peripheral blood sample was collected from each donor, and TCR beta sequencing was performed on peripheral blood mononuclear cells. Genomic DNA extraction from the blood cell samples was performed with the Qiagen DNeasy Blood Extraction Kit.

What was sequenced was PBMCs. This TCR was recovered from a woman aged 40-49 years in good health and CMV-seronegative. This chain is built from TRBV10-3 and TRBJ2-7; 8 nucleotides in the junction match TRBD2. The CDR3 region has the sequence CATLAGAGEQYF. The bases are TGTGCCACCCTAGCGGGTGCGGGCGAGCAGTACTTC.